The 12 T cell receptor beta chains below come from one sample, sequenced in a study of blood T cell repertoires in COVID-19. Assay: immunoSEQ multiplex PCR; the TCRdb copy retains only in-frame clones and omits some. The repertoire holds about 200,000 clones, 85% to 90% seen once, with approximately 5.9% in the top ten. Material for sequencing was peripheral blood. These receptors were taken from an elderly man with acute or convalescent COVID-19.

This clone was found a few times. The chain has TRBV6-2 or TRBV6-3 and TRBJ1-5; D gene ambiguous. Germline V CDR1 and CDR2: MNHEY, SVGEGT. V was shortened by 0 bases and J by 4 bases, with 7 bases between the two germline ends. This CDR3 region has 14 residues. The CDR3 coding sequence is TGTGCCAGCAGTTACTCGACATGGAATCAGCCCCAGCATTTT. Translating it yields CASSYSTWNQPQHF.

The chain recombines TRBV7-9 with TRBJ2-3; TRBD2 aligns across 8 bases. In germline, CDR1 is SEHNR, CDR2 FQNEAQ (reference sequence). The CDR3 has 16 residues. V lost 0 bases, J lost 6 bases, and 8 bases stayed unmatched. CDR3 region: CASSLAMGTRRDTQYF. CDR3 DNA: TGTGCCAGCAGCTTAGCAATGGGGACTAGGCGGGATACGCAGTATTTT. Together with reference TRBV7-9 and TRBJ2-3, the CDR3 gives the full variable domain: DTGVSQNPRHKITKRGQNVTFRCDPISEHNRLYWYRQTLGQGPEFLTYFQNEAQLEKSRLLSDRFSAERPKGSFSTLEIQRTEQGDSAMYLCASSLAMGTRRDTQYFGPGTRLTVL.

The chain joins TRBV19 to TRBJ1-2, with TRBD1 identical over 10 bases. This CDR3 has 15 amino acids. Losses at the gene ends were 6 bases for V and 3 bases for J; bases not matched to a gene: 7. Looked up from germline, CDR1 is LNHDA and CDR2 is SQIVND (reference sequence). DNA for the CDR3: TGTGCCAGTAGCGAATCCGGGACAGGGGACTATGGCTACACCTTC. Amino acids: CASSESGTGDYGYTF.

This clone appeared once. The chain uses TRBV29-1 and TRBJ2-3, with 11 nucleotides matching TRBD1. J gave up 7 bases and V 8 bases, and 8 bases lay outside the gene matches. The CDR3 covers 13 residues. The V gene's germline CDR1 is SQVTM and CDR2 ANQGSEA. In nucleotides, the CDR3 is TGCAGCTCCGGCGGGGACAGGGGGAATACGCAGTATTTT. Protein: CSSGGDRGNTQYF.

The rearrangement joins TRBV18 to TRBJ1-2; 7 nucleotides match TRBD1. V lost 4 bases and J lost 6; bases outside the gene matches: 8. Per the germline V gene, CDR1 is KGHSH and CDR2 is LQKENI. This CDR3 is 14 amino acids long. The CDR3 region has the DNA TGTGCCAGCTCACGCGACCGGGACAGCAATGGCTACACCTTC. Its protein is CASSRDRDSNGYTF.

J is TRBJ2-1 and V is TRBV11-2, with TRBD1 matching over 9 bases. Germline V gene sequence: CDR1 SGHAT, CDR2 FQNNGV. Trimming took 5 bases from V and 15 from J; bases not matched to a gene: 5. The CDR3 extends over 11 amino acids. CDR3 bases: TGTGCCAGCAGCCCGGGACAGGGTCTGTTCTTC. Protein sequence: CASSPGQGLFF.

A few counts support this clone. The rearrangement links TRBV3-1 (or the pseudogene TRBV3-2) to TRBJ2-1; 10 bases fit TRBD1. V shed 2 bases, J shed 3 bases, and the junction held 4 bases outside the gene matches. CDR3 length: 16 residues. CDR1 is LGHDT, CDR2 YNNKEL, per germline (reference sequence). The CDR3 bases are TGTGCCAGCAGCCAACATGACAGGGGGCTCTACAATGAGCAGTTCTTC. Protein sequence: CASSQHDRGLYNEQFF.

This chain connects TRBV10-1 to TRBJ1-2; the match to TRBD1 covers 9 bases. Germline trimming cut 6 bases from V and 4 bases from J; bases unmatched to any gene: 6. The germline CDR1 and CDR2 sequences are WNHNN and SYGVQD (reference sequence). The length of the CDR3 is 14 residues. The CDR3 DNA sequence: TGCGCCAGCAGGGACAGGGGTGTTGCCTATGGCTACACCTTC. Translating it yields CASRDRGVAYGYTF.

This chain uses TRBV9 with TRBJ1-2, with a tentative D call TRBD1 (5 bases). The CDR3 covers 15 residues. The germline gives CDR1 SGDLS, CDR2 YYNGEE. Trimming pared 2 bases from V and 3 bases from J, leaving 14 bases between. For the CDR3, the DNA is TGTGCCAGCAGCGTGGCGGGGGTTCCCGACTATGGCTACACCTTC. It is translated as CASSVAGVPDYGYTF.

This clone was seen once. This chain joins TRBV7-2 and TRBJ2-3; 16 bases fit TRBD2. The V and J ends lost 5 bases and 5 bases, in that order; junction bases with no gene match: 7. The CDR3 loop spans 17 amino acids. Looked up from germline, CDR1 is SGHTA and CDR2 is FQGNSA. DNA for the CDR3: TGTGCCAGCAGCGTGGGACTAGCGGGAGGGCCGCAAGATACGCAGTATTTT. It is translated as CASSVGLAGGPQDTQYF.

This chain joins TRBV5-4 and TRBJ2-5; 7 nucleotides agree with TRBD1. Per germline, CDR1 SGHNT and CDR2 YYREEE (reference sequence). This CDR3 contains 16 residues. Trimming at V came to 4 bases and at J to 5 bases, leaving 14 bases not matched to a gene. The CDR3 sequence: CASSPNVGTVGETQYF. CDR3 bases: TGTGCCAGCAGCCCGAACGTCGGGACAGTGGGGGAGACCCAGTACTTC.

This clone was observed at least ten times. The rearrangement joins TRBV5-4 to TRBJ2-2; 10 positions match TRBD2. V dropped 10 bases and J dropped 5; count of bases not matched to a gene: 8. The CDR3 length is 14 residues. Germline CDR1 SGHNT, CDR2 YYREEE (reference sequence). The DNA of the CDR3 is TGTGCCGCTTCTAGCGGGAGAAAGACCGGGGAGCTGTTTTTT. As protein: CAASSGRKTGELFF. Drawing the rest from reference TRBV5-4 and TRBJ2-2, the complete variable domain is ETGVTQSPTHLIKTRGQQVTLRCSSQSGHNTVSWYQQALGQGPQFIFQYYREEENGRGNFPPRFSGLQFPNYSSELNVNALELDDSALYLCAASSGRKTGELFFGEGSRLTVL.